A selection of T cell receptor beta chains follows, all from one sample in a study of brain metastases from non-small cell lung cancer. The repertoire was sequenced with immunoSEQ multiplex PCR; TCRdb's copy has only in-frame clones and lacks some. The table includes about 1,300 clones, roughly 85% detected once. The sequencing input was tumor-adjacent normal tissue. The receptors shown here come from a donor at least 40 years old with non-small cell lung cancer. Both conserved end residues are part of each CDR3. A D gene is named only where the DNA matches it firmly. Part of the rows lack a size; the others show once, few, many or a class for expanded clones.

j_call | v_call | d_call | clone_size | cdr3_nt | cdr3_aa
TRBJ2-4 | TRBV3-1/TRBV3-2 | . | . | TGTGCCAGCAGCCAAGAACGGAACATTCAGTACTTC | CASSQERNIQYF
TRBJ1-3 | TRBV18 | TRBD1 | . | TGTGCCAGCTCACCCCGGGGACAGTTAGACTCTGGAAACACCATATATTTT | CASSPRGQLDSGNTIYF
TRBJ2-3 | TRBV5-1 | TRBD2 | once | TGCGCCAGCAGCAGGACTAGCGGGAGTGAGAACACAGATACGCAGTATTTT | CASSRTSGSENTDTQYF
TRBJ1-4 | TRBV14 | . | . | TGTGCCAGCAGCCAAGATTTCGATGAAAAACTGTTTTTT | CASSQDFDEKLFF
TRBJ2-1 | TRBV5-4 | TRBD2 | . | TGTGCCAGCAGCTTGGTGGGGGAGGGCGGCAATGAGCAGTTCTTC | CASSLVGEGGNEQFF
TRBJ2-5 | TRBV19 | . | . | TGTGCCAGTAGTCCGGGACCCCAAGAGACCCAGTACTTC | CASSPGPQETQYF
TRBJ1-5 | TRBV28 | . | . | TGTGCCAGCGCCATAATGGGGTTGGGGCGGGGACAGCCCCAGCATTTT | CASAIMGLGRGQPQHF
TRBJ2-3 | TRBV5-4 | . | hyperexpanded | TGTGCCAGCAGCGGAATGGGACCCCCAGATACGCAGTATTTT | CASSGMGPPDTQYF
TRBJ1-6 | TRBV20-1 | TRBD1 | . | TGCAGTGCCCCTTTGGGGACAGGGGATGTCTTT | CSAPLGTGDVF
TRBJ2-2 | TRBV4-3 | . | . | TGCGCCAGCAGCCAAGATGTCGCCTTCACCGGGGAGCTGTTTTTT | CASSQDVAFTGELFF
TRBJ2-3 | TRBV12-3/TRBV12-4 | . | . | TGTGCCAGCAGCCCGGTAGGGGGGGAAACGCAGTATTTT | CASSPVGGETQYF
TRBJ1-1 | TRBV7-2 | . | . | TGTGCCAGCAGCTTAGACGCGGGGGGGCGTGAAGCTTTCTTT | CASSLDAGGREAFF
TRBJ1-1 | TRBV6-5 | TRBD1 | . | TGTGCCAGCATTCCGGGACAGGATTTGACTGAAGCTTTCTTT | CASIPGQDLTEAFF
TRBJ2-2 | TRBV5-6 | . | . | TGTGCCAGCACCGCTTGGACCGGGGAGCTGTTTTTT | CASTAWTGELFF
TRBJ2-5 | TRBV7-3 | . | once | TGTGCCAGCAGCTCCAACCCTGGGGGGGCAGAAGAGACCCAGTACTTC | CASSSNPGGAEETQYF
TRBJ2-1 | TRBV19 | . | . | TGTGCCACTGGGCGGGAACTCAATAAGCAGTTCTTC | CATGRELNKQFF
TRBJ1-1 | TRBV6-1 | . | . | TGTGCCAGCAGATACGAGGGGACTGAAGCTTTCTTT | CASRYEGTEAFF
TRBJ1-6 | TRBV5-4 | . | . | TGTGCCAGCAGCGCCCAGGGTGATCCCCTCCACTTT | CASSAQGDPLHF
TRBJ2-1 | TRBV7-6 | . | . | TGTGCCAGCAGCCCCTACGTGGGGGGGCGGAACTACAATGAGCAGTTCTTC | CASSPYVGGRNYNEQFF
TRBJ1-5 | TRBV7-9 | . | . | TGTGCCACCTCCCGACTGCAGATCAATCAGCCCCAGCATTTT | CATSRLQINQPQHF
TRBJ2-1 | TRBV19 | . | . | TGTGCCAGTAGTATGCAGAACGGGGGGCAGTTCTTC | CASSMQNGGQFF
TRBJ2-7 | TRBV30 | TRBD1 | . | TGTGCCTGGAGTCGGGGACAGGGCAATCACGAGCAGTACTTC | CAWSRGQGNHEQYF
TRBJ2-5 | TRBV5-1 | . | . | TGCGCCAGCGCTTTGACCTTCCGCCCCCAAGAGACCCAGTACTTC | CASALTFRPQETQYF
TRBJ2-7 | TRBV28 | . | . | TGTGCCAGCAGCCCGAACATGGGGGGACCCTACGAGCAGTACTTC | CASSPNMGGPYEQYF
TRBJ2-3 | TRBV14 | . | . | TGTGCCAGCAGCCAAGATCCCAGAGATACGCAGTATTTT | CASSQDPRDTQYF
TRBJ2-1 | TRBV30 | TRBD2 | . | TGTGCCTGGGGACTAGCGGGATACAATGAGCAGTTCTTC | CAWGLAGYNEQFF
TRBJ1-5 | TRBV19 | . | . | TGTGCCAGTAGTCCACGGGGAGGGCGGAAGGGCAATCAGCCCCAGCATTTT | CASSPRGGRKGNQPQHF
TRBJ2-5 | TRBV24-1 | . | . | TGTGCCACCAGTGATCGGGAGACCCAGTACTTC | CATSDRETQYF
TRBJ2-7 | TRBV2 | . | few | TGTGCCAGCAATCAGGGAATACAGTACTTC | CASNQGIQYF
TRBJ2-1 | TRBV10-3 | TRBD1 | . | TGTGCCATCAGTGAGAGGGGGCTAGATGACAATGAGCAGTTCTTC | CAISERGLDDNEQFF
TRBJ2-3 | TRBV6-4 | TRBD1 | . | TGTGCCAGCAGTGACTCGACCGGGACAGGGTCAGATACGCAGTATTTT | CASSDSTGTGSDTQYF
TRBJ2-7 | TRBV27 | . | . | TGTGCCAGCAGTTTATCGGGTCTTTCCTACGAGCAGTACTTC | CASSLSGLSYEQYF
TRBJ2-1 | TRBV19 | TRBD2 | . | TGTGCCAGTAGTATGAGTCCCTTGGGACTAGGGGTGGGGTCCTACAATGAGCAGTTCTTC | CASSMSPLGLGVGSYNEQFF
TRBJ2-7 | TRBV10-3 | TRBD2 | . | TGTGCCATCAGTGATTCGAGCGGGAGGGCCCCGAGCTCCTACGAGCAGTACTTC | CAISDSSGRAPSSYEQYF
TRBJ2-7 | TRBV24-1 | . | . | TGTGCCACCAGTGAGGTCTCCCGTACTTCCTACGAGCAGTACTTC | CATSEVSRTSYEQYF
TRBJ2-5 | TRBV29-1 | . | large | TGCAGCGTTACACTCTACTTAGACAGGCTTCAAGAGACCCAGTACTTC | CSVTLYLDRLQETQYF
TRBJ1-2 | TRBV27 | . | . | TGTGCCAGCAGTTTATCCCCGGGTCTGGACTATGGCTACACCTTC | CASSLSPGLDYGYTF
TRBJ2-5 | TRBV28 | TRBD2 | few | TGTGCCAGCAGTCCCAATGAAGCGGGAGAAGAGACCCAGTACTTC | CASSPNEAGEETQYF
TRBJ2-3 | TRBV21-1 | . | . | TGTGCCAGCAGCACCGGGACTAGCGGGAGGGACAGCACAGATACGCAGTATTTT | CASSTGTSGRDSTDTQYF
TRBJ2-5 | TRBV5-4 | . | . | TGTGCCAGCAGCTTGGCTGGGGGGTCTCAGCAGACCCAGTACTTC | CASSLAGGSQQTQYF
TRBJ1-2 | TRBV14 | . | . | TGTGCCAGCAGCCCTAGGACGGACCTCGGGTACACCTTC | CASSPRTDLGYTF
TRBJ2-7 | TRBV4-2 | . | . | TGTGCCAGCAGCCAAGATATACCAGGGAGTTCCTACGAGCAGTACTTC | CASSQDIPGSSYEQYF
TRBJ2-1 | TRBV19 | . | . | TGTGCCAGTAGTATAGGCCTTAACAATGAGCAGTTCTTC | CASSIGLNNEQFF
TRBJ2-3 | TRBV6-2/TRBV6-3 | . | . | TGTGCCAGCAGTCTCACCTACAGGGAGGTAATGCAGTATTTT | CASSLTYREVMQYF
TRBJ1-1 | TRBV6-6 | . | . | TGTGCCAGCAGCTACCAGGGAAGGACTGAAGCTTTCTTT | CASSYQGRTEAFF
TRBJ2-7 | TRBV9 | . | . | TGTGCCAGCAGCCCTAGGGACGGCTCCTACGAGCAGTACTTC | CASSPRDGSYEQYF
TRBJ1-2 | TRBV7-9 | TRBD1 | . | TGTGCCAGCAGCAGGGAGACAGGGGGAACGTTGGGCTACACCTTC | CASSRETGGTLGYTF
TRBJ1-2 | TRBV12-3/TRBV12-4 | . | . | TGTGCCAGCAGTTCACAGGGAAGCGGCTACACCTTC | CASSSQGSGYTF
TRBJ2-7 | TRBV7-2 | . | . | TGTGCCAGCACCTTAGAGGGGGGTGAGCAGTACTTC | CASTLEGGEQYF
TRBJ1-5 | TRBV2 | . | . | TGTGCCAGCACCAACGGCCTGTGGAATCAGCCCCAGCATTTT | CASTNGLWNQPQHF
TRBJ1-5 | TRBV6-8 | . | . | TGTGCCGGAGAACAGGGCAATCAGCCCCAGCATTTT | CAGEQGNQPQHF
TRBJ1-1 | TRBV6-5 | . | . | TGTGCCAGCAGACAGAGACAGGTACCTGAAGCTTTCTTT | CASRQRQVPEAFF
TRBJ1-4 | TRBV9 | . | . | TGTGCCAGCAGCGTAGAAGTTACGGGGTGGTCTACTAATGAAAAACTGTTTTTT | CASSVEVTGWSTNEKLFF
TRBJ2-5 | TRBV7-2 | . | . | TGTGCCAGCAGCCCATCGTCGTCGTCGCGGGGCCAAGAGACCCAGTACTTC | CASSPSSSSRGQETQYF